Listed here are 31 T cell receptor beta chains from one sample, sequenced in a study of identical twins. Via MiXCR, TCRdb re-called the 5' RACE reads, giving one row per CDR3 protein. Among about 480,000 distinct CDR3 sequences listed, more than 13% were seen once. The sample was also reused in another study, on yellow fever vaccine responses in identical twins.

Input material: CD4+ T cells sorted from blood. All receptors derive from a woman aged 18-30 years in good health.

CDR3 residues: CASSQEILRYEQYF. The CDR3 nucleotides are TGCGCCAGCAGCCAAGAAATTTTGCGCTACGAGCAGTACTTC. The chain is built from TRBV4-3 and TRBJ2-7; D gene ambiguous. Trimming shortened V by 0 bases and J by 3 bases, and 9 bases separated the two germline ends. The V gene's germline CDR1 is LGHNA and CDR2 YSLEER. The CDR3 covers 14 residues.

The chain combines TRBV12-3 or TRBV12-4 with TRBJ2-1, with 7 bases fitting TRBD1. The CDR3 contains 18 residues. Trimming took 5 bases from V and 6 from J; bases not matched to a gene: 19. CDR3: CASSNQRGQVALVNEQFF. In nucleotides, the CDR3 is TGTGCCAGCAGTAACCAAAGGGGGCAGGTAGCCCTTGTCAATGAGCAGTTCTTC.

V is TRBV27 and J is TRBJ2-3; 12 bases match TRBD2. V lost 0 bases and J lost 5; bases outside the gene matches: 0. CDR3 length: 15 amino acids. Germline loops: CDR1 MNHEY, CDR2 SMNVEV (reference sequence). The CDR3 region has the DNA TGTGCCAGCAGTTTATCGGGACTAGCGGGAGATACGCAGTATTTT. Translated: CASSLSGLAGDTQYF.

This clonotype was observed a handful of times. The chain carries TRBV30 and TRBJ2-3; D unclear. V lost 0 bases to trimming and J lost 6 bases, with 7 bases between them. Germline-derived CDR1 and CDR2 are GTSNPN and SVGIG (reference sequence). This CDR3 has 12 amino acids. The CDR3 nucleotides are TGTGCCTGGAGTGTTACCGGGGATACGCAGTATTTT. This sequence encodes CAWSVTGDTQYF.

CDR3 amino acids: CASSPPFPPGPSSYEQYF. Written as DNA, the CDR3 is TGTGCCAGCAGTCCCCCATTTCCCCCGGGGCCAAGCTCCTACGAGCAGTACTTC. The V call is TRBV12-3 or TRBV12-4, the J call TRBJ2-7, with D perhaps TRBD1 or TRBD2 (5 bases each). There are 18 residues in the CDR3. The V end lost 5 bases, the J end lost 0 bases, and 23 bases lay between the germline ends.

The table lists this clonotype with many counts. The genes are TRBV28 and TRBJ2-3; D ambiguous. Trimming took 4 bases from V and 5 from J, leaving 10 bases between them. Germline assignment: CDR1 MDHEN and CDR2 SYDVKM. The CDR3 covers 13 residues. The CDR3 nucleotides read TGTGCCAGCAGTTCCCCAGCCCGAGATACGCAGTATTTT. This sequence encodes CASSSPARDTQYF.

This clonotype was counted between two and nine times. The chain uses TRBV10-3 and TRBJ1-1; TRBD1 might be the D (5 bases). CDR3 length: 14 amino acids. Trimming left V 6 bases short and J 1 base short, with 12 bases between. Per the germline V gene, CDR1 is ENHRY and CDR2 is SYGVKD. CDR3 sequence reads: CAIRGTKGNTEAFF. CDR3 bases: TGTGCCATCAGGGGGACTAAAGGGAACACTGAAGCTTTCTTT.

This clonotype was observed a handful of times. J is TRBJ2-1 and V is TRBV20-1, with 8 positions matching TRBD1. This CDR3 is 12 amino acids long. Germline CDR1 reads DFQATT; CDR2 reads SNEGSKA (reference sequence). V shed 5 bases, J shed 15 bases, and the junction held 12 bases outside the gene matches. DNA for the CDR3: TGCAGTGCTGCCCCCGACAGGGGAGAGGTGTTCTTC. Its protein product is CSAAPDRGEVFF.

Comment on this clonotype: A junction boundary mismatches the germline segment, possibly from a read error. CDR3 DNA: TGTGCCACCAGTGATTTTTCGGACAGGGGCATCCACTTC. As protein: CATSDFSDRGIHF. The chain joins TRBV24-1 to TRBJ2-7; 9 bases map to TRBD1. The CDR3 is made up of 13 amino acids. Germline V gene data show CDR1 as KGHDR and CDR2 as SFDVKD.

The chain is built from TRBV6-2 or TRBV6-3 and TRBJ2-7, with no clear D. The CDR3 totals 13 residues. The germline gives CDR1 MNHEY, CDR2 SVGEGT. V was shortened by 6 bases and J by 6 bases, with 15 bases between the two germline ends. CDR3 bases: TGTGCCAGCAGCCCCTCCAGGTCGTCCGAGCAGTACTTC. Residues: CASSPSRSSEQYF.

This clonotype was seen only a few times. V gene TRBV18 combines with J gene TRBJ2-1; 10 bases match TRBD1. Germline CDR1 reads KGHSH; CDR2 reads LQKENI. The CDR3 loop spans 16 amino acids. The V gene end was trimmed by 1 base and the J gene end by 6 bases; junction bases not matched to a gene: 6. Written as DNA, the CDR3 is TGTGCCAGCTCACCACTTGCCGGGACAGGGGTCAATGAGCAGTTCTTC. The encoded protein is CASSPLAGTGVNEQFF.

This clonotype was seen more than once but under ten times. The V and J genes are TRBV5-1 and TRBJ2-7; 11 nucleotides match TRBD2. CDR1 and CDR2 from the germline V gene are SGHRS and YFSETQ. With 4 bases clipped from V and 7 bases from J, the junction kept 7 bases outside the gene matches. This CDR3 is built from 14 residues. The CDR3 sequence is CASSQLAGEIEQYF. In DNA, the CDR3 is TGCGCCAGCAGCCAACTAGCGGGAGAAATAGAGCAGTACTTC.

This clonotype was counted a few times. The chain joins TRBV28 to TRBJ1-5; a weak D match, TRBD1 (5 bases). The CDR3 loop spans 19 amino acids. Looked up from germline, CDR1 is MDHEN and CDR2 is SYDVKM. The ends were cut back, 4 bases at V and 2 bases at J, with 24 bases in the middle. CDR3 nucleotide sequence: TGTGCCAGCAGTTCCAAGGGTATGGGGGTTTTGATAGGCAATCAGCCCCAGCATTTT. Protein: CASSSKGMGVLIGNQPQHF. Variable domain in full (rest from reference TRBV28 and TRBJ1-5): DVKVTQSSRYLVKRTGEKVFLECVQDMDHENMFWYRQDPGLGLRLIYFSYDVKMKEKGDIPEGYSVSREKKERFSLILESASTNQTSMYLCASSSKGMGVLIGNQPQHFGDGTRLSIL.

This chain connects TRBV3-1 to TRBJ2-3; 11 positions agree with TRBD2. Germline lookup yields CDR1 LGHDT and CDR2 YNNKEL (reference sequence). CDR3 length: 16 amino acids. Trimming cost V 0 bases and J 3 bases; bases outside gene matches: 2. The CDR3 DNA is TGTGCCAGCAGCCAAGAAACTAGCGGGAGAACAGATACGCAGTATTTT. Residues: CASSQETSGRTDTQYF.

This clonotype was found many times. The chain carries TRBV5-1 and TRBJ2-1; TRBD1 is a possible D gene (5 bases). CDR1 and CDR2 (germline): SGHRS, YFSETQ. Trimming removed 4 bases from V and 0 bases from J, with 8 bases in between. The CDR3 sequence is 14 residues long. CDR3 sequence: CASSKDNSYNEQFF. For the CDR3, the DNA is TGCGCCAGCAGCAAGGACAACTCCTACAATGAGCAGTTCTTC.

This clonotype was observed a handful of times. The chain carries TRBV5-1 and TRBJ2-6; TRBD1 matches 8 bases. This CDR3 region has 20 residues. CDR1 and CDR2 (germline): SGHRS, YFSETQ. V was pared by 1 base and J by 3 bases, with 15 bases of the junction left unmatched. The CDR3 DNA reads as TGCGCCAGCAGCTTGATGAGCACCCCGACAGGGGCCGATGGGGCCAACGTCCTGACTTTC. Translated, it gives CASSLMSTPTGADGANVLTF.

The chain is built from TRBV9 and TRBJ1-3; D gene uncertain. Between the trimmed V and J ends, which lost 2 bases and 0 bases, there was a span of 9 bases. The CDR3 extends over 15 amino acids. Germline loops: CDR1 SGDLS, CDR2 YYNGEE. For the CDR3, the DNA is TGTGCCAGCAGCGTCCGCGGAAACTCTGGAAACACCATATATTTT. This encodes CASSVRGNSGNTIYF.

In this sample, this clonotype turned up a few times. The gene calls are TRBV15 and TRBJ2-5; D not resolved. CDR1 LNHNV and CDR2 YYDKDF come from the germline V gene (reference sequence). The CDR3 sequence is 12 residues long. Deletions cut 1 base from V and 7 bases from J, with 7 bases between. DNA for the CDR3: TGTGCCACCAGCAGAGCCCTCGTGACCCAGTACTTC. Translation gives CATSRALVTQYF.

The V gene is TRBV7-9, the J gene TRBJ2-2; TRBD2 agrees at 11 bases. V trimming: 5 bases; J trimming: 3 bases; junction bases outside the gene matches: 5. CDR1 and CDR2 (germline): SEHNR, FQNEAQ (reference sequence). The CDR3 runs 16 residues. In DNA form, the CDR3 reads TGTGCCAGCAGCGGAAGACTAGCGGGGCACACCGGGGAGCTGTTTTTT. It translates to CASSGRLAGHTGELFF. The entire variable domain, with the rest obtained from reference TRBV7-9 and TRBJ2-2, is as follows: DTGVSQNPRHKITKRGQNVTFRCDPISEHNRLYWYRQTLGQGPEFLTYFQNEAQLEKSRLLSDRFSAERPKGSFSTLEIQRTEQGDSAMYLCASSGRLAGHTGELFFGEGSRLTVL.

V and J are TRBV7-2 and TRBJ2-1, with 12 bases fitting TRBD2. V shed 0 bases, J shed 6 bases, and the junction held 6 bases outside the gene matches. CDR3 size: 17 residues. CDR1 is SGHTA, CDR2 FQGNSA, per germline. CDR3 in amino acids: CASSLAATSGRLNEQFF. The CDR3 DNA sequence: TGTGCCAGCAGCTTAGCAGCTACTAGCGGGAGGCTCAATGAGCAGTTCTTC.

The table lists this clonotype with a few counts. The genes are TRBV7-9 and TRBJ2-7; TRBD1 might be the D (5 bases). This CDR3 has 13 amino acids. V shed 4 bases and J shed 4 bases, with 11 bases lying between them. The V gene's germline CDR1 is SEHNR and CDR2 FQNEAQ (reference sequence). In nucleotides, the CDR3 is TGTGCCAGCAGCTCACAGGCACCGTACGAGCAGTACTTC. Protein: CASSSQAPYEQYF.

This chain connects TRBV12-3 or TRBV12-4 to TRBJ2-5, with D tentatively TRBD1 (7 bases). Deletions cut 6 bases from V and 5 bases from J, with 19 bases between. This CDR3 region has 15 residues. The CDR3 DNA sequence: TGTGCCAGCAGCCCGGCCACCCCAGGGGGGGAGACCCAGTACTTC. Its translation is CASSPATPGGETQYF.

This clonotype has just a few counts. The chain is built from TRBV20-1 and TRBJ2-5; D gene unclear. The V and J ends lost 1 base and 4 bases respectively, with 7 bases between them. Germline loops: CDR1 DFQATT, CDR2 SNEGSKA (reference sequence). The CDR3 runs to 12 residues. Written as DNA, the CDR3 is TGCAGTGCTAGAGTTCAGGCAGAGACCCAGTACTTC. It yields the protein CSARVQAETQYF.

In this sample, this clonotype turned up a few times. The chain links TRBV5-1 to TRBJ2-7; D may correspond to TRBD1 or TRBD2 (5 bases each). The CDR3 has 14 residues. CDR1 is SGHRS, CDR2 YFSETQ, per germline. V lost 0 bases and J 5 bases, leaving 12 bases between the germline ends. This chain's CDR3 is CASSLEGRWDEQYF. The CDR3 region has the DNA TGCGCCAGCAGCTTGGAGGGACGGTGGGACGAGCAGTACTTC.

The rearrangement links TRBV2 to TRBJ2-7; maybe TRBD2 (5 bases). Germline CDR1 and CDR2: SNHLY and FYNNEI. The ends were cut back, 6 bases at V and 2 bases at J, with 8 bases in the middle. There are 12 residues in the CDR3. The CDR3 sequence: CASRIGTYEQYF. DNA of the CDR3: TGTGCCAGCAGGATCGGGACCTACGAGCAGTACTTC.

V is TRBV23-1 and J is TRBJ2-4, with D tentatively TRBD1 (6 bases). TRBV23-1 is labeled an ORF, and its function is uncertain. The length of the CDR3 is 14 residues. The V end lost 2 bases, the J end lost 9 bases, and 14 bases lay between the germline ends. The CDR3 DNA reads as TGCGCCAGCAGTCAACTTACAGGGAGTAGCATTCAGTACTTC. As protein: CASSQLTGSSIQYF.

This clonotype came up many times. The chain couples TRBV11-2 to TRBJ2-3; 9 positions match TRBD2. CDR3 length: 14 amino acids. CDR1 and CDR2 from the germline V gene are SGHAT and FQNNGV. Trimming at V came to 1 base and at J to 5 bases, leaving 1 base not matched to a gene. The CDR3 here is CASSLGGGEDTQYF. The CDR3 DNA sequence: TGTGCCAGCAGCTTAGGCGGGGGGGAAGATACGCAGTATTTT.

The gene calls are TRBV30 and TRBJ1-6; the match to TRBD1 covers 10 bases. This CDR3 contains 15 residues. Germline CDR1 reads GTSNPN; CDR2 reads SVGIG (reference sequence). Trimming took 4 bases from V and 7 from J; bases not matched to a gene: 7. CDR3 sequence: CAWKGQGPGNSPLHF. The CDR3 nucleotides are TGTGCCTGGAAGGGACAGGGGCCAGGGAATTCACCCCTCCACTTT.

The table lists this clonotype with many counts. The gene calls are TRBV5-1 and TRBJ2-3; D remains unclear. The germline gives CDR1 SGHRS, CDR2 YFSETQ. Trimming cost V 3 bases and J 2 bases, with 10 bases left between them. This CDR3 contains 14 residues. This CDR3 reads CASSSEPYTDTQYF. CDR3 DNA: TGCGCCAGCAGCTCAGAGCCTTACACAGATACGCAGTATTTT.

This clonotype has a count of ten or more. The gene calls are TRBV12-3 or TRBV12-4 and TRBJ2-6; 7 bases line up with TRBD1. The CDR3 totals 16 residues. The J segment lost 2 bases and the V segment lost 11 bases, leaving 12 bases of the junction unmatched. CDR3 DNA: TGTGCCTTGATCCGGGACAGAGAGGCTGGGGCCAACGTCCTGACTTTC. Translating it yields CALIRDREAGANVLTF.

The chain combines TRBV11-2 with TRBJ2-5, with a tentative D call TRBD2 (6 bases). V lost 5 bases and J 5 bases, leaving 12 bases between the germline ends. CDR3 length: 13 residues. Germline CDR1 and CDR2: SGHAT and FQNNGV. DNA of the CDR3: TGTGCCAGCAGCCAGACGGGAGTCGAGACCCAGTACTTC. Translated, it gives CASSQTGVETQYF.